Listed here are 10 T cell receptor beta chains from one sample, sequenced in a study of blood T cell repertoires in COVID-19. Profiled with immunoSEQ multiplex PCR; TCRdb holds only in-frame clones, not every one. The sample shows hundreds of thousands of clones, approximately 86% of them seen only once. The specimen sequenced was peripheral blood. The receptors shown here come from an older woman who had recovered from COVID-19.

V gene TRBV25-1 combines with J gene TRBJ2-3, with 7 bases matching TRBD2. CDR1 is MGHDK, CDR2 SYGVNS, per germline. This CDR3 contains 14 residues. J gave up 3 bases and V 3 bases, and 3 bases lay outside the gene matches. In DNA, the CDR3 is TGTGCCAGCAGTGACATGGGGGGGACAGATACGCAGTATTTT. Its translation: CASSDMGGTDTQYF.

The gene calls are TRBV27 and TRBJ2-5; 9 nucleotides agree with TRBD1. This CDR3 spans 15 amino acids. With V trimmed by 4 bases and J by 5 bases, 8 bases remained unmatched. Germline V lookup: CDR1 MNHEY, CDR2 SMNVEV (reference sequence). The CDR3 here is CASSSPGQGLETQYF. The CDR3 DNA sequence: TGTGCCAGCAGTTCTCCGGGACAGGGTCTGGAGACCCAGTACTTC.

The chain is built from TRBV5-1 and TRBJ1-5; perhaps TRBD1 as D (6 bases). Germline V CDR1 and CDR2: SGHRS, YFSETQ. The CDR3 is 14 amino acids. Trimming pared 4 bases from V and 9 bases from J, leaving 17 bases between. CDR3 coding DNA: TGCGCCAGCAGCATACAGGGTGGGGGATCGCCCCAGCATTTT. Residues: CASSIQGGGSPQHF.

This clone was detected only once. The rearrangement uses TRBV13 and TRBJ2-3; the D gene is possibly TRBD1 (5 bases). This CDR3 comprises 15 residues. V lost 2 bases and J lost 0, with 9 bases in between. The germline V gene encodes CDR1 PRHDT and CDR2 FYEKMQ (reference sequence). CDR3 in amino acids: CASSLRQGSTDTQYF. The CDR3 DNA reads as TGTGCCAGCAGCTTAAGGCAGGGAAGCACAGATACGCAGTATTTT.

The CDR3 sequence is CASMSNNEKLFF. Here the CDR3 DNA reads TGTGCCAGCATGTCCAATAATGAAAAACTGTTTTTT. The chain is built from TRBV28 and TRBJ1-4; D gene unclear. Germline V CDR1 and CDR2: MDHEN, SYDVKM. This CDR3 comprises 12 residues. V lost 7 bases and J lost 4, with 7 bases in between.

J is TRBJ2-1 and V is TRBV3-1 (or the pseudogene TRBV3-2); D might be TRBD1 (6 bases). CDR3 length: 13 amino acids. Germline V lookup: CDR1 LGHDT, CDR2 YNNKEL (reference sequence). V dropped 2 bases and J dropped 7 bases, with 9 bases sitting between them. The CDR3, as DNA: TGTGCCAGCAGCCAACCACAGGGTAATGAGCAGTTCTTC. Translating gives CASSQPQGNEQFF.

The J gene is TRBJ2-7, the V gene TRBV7-9; 12 bases line up with TRBD1. CDR1 SEHNR and CDR2 FQNEAQ come from the germline V gene (reference sequence). Losses at the gene ends were 5 bases for V and 2 bases for J; bases not matched to a gene: 4. The CDR3 is made up of 15 amino acids. CDR3 amino acids: CASSLGTGGPYEQYF. The CDR3 DNA sequence: TGTGCCAGCAGCCTGGGGACAGGGGGCCCCTACGAGCAGTACTTC.

In DNA form, the CDR3 reads TGTGCCAGCAGCCCCAGTTTTCGGGGTTACACAGATACGCAGTATTTT. It encodes CASSPSFRGYTDTQYF. V usage is TRBV5-6 and J usage is TRBJ2-3; a weak D match, TRBD2 (5 bases). Trimming shortened V by 4 bases and J by 2 bases, and 17 bases separated the two germline ends. Germline values: CDR1 SGHDT, CDR2 YYEEEE. The CDR3 consists of 16 residues.

V is TRBV19 and J is TRBJ2-2; weak D call: TRBD2 (6 bases). CDR1 and CDR2 (germline): LNHDA, SQIVND (reference sequence). The CDR3 totals 15 residues. V was pared by 1 base and J by 5 bases, with 11 bases between. The CDR3 DNA follows: TGTGCCAGTAGTATAGCCGCGGGGTCGACCGGGGAGCTGTTTTTT. Encoded protein: CASSIAAGSTGELFF.

The chain couples TRBV9 to TRBJ1-3, with 7 bases matching TRBD1. This CDR3 comprises 16 residues. CDR1 SGDLS and CDR2 YYNGEE come from the germline V gene. V lost 3 bases, J lost 2 bases, and 8 bases stayed unmatched. The CDR3 DNA reads as TGTGCCAGCAGCGGCCGGGGACAGTTCACTGGAAACACCATATATTTT. As protein: CASSGRGQFTGNTIYF.